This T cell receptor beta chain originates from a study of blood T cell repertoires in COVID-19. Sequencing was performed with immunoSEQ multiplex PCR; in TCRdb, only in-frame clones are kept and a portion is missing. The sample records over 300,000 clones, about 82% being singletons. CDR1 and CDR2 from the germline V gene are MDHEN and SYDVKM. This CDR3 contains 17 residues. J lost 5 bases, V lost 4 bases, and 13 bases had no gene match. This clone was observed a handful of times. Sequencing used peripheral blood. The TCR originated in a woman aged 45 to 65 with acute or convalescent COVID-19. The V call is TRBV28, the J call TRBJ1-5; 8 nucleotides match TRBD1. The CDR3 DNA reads TGTGCCAGCAGTTCTGACCCGCCGGACAGGGACGATCAGCCCCAGCATTTT. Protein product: CASSSDPPDRDDQPQHF. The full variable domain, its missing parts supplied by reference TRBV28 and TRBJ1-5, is DVKVTQSSRYLVKRTGEKVFLECVQDMDHENMFWYRQDPGLGLRLIYFSYDVKMKEKGDIPEGYSVSREKKERFSLILESASTNQTSMYLCASSSDPPDRDDQPQHFGDGTRLSIL.